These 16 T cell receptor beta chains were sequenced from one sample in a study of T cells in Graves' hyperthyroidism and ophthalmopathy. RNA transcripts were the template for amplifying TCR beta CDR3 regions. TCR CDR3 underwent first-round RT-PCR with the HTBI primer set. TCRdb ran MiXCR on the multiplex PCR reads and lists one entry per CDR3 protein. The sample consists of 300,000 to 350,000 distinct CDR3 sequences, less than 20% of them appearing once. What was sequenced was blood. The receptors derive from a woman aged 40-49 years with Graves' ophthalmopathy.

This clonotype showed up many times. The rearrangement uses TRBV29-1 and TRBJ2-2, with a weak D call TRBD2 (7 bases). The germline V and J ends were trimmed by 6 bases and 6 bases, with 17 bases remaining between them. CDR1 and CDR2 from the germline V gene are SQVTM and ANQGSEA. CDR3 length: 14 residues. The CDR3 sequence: CSVVMGGPPGELFF. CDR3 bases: TGCAGCGTCGTCATGGGGGGGCCGCCCGGGGAGCTGTTTTTT.

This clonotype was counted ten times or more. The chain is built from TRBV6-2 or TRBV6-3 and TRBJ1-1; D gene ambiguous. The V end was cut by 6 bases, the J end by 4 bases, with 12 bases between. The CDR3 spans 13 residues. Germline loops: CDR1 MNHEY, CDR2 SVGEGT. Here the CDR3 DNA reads TGTGCCAGCAGCTTATATAGTGGCACTGAAGCTTTCTTT. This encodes CASSLYSGTEAFF.

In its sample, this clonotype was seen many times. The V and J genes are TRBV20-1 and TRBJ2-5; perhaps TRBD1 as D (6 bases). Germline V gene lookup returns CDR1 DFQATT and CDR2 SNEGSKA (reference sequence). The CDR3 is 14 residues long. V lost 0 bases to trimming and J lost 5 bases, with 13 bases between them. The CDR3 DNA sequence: TGCAGTGCTAGAGATAGGGGGTCCAGTGAGACCCAGTACTTC. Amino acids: CSARDRGSSETQYF.

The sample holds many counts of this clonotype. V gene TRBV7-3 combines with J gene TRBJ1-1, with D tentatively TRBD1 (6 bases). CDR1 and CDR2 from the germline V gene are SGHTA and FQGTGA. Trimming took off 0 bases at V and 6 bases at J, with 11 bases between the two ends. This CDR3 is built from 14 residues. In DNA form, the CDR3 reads TGTGCCAGCAGCTTAACGGGGGGGCGCGCTGAAGCTTTCTTT. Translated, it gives CASSLTGGRAEAFF.

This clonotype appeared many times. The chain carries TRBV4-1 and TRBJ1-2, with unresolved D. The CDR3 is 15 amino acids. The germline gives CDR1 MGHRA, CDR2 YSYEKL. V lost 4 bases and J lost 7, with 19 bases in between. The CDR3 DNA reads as TGCGCCAGCAGCCTGACTCTCACGGTTGAACTTGGCTACACCTTC. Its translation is CASSLTLTVELGYTF.

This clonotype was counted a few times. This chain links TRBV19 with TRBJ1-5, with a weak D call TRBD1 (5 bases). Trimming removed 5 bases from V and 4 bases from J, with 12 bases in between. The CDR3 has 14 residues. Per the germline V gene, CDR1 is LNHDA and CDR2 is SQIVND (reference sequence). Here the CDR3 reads CASSPGTENQPQHF. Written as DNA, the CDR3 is TGTGCCAGTAGTCCCGGGACCGAAAATCAGCCCCAGCATTTT. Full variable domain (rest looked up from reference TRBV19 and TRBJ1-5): DGGITQSPKYLFRKEGQNVTLSCEQNLNHDAMYWYRQDPGQGLRLIYYSQIVNDFQKGDIAEGYSVSREKKESFPLTVTSAQKNPTAFYLCASSPGTENQPQHFGDGTRLSIL.

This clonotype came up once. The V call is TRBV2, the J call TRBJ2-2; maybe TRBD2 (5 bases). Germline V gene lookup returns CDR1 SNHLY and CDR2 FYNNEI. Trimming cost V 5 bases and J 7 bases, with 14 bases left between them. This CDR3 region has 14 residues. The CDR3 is CASSPTRSGGELFF. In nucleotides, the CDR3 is TGTGCCAGCAGTCCCACTAGATCAGGCGGGGAGCTGTTTTTT.

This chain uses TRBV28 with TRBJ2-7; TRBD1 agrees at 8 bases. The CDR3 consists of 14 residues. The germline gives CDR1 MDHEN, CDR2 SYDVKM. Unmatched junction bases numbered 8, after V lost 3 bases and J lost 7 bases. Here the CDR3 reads CASSLPGGGSEQYF. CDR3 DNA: TGTGCCAGCAGTTTGCCAGGGGGCGGGTCGGAGCAGTACTTC. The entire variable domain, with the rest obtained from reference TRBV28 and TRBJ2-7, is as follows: DVKVTQSSRYLVKRTGEKVFLECVQDMDHENMFWYRQDPGLGLRLIYFSYDVKMKEKGDIPEGYSVSREKKERFSLILESASTNQTSMYLCASSLPGGGSEQYFGPGTRLTVT.

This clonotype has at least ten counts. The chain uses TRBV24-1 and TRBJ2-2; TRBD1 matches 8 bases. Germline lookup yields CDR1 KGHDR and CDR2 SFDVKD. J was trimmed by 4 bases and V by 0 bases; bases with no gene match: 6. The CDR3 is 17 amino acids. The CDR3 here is CATSDLAGGRGTGELFF. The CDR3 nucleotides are TGTGCCACCAGTGATTTGGCAGGGGGCCGCGGCACCGGGGAGCTGTTTTTT.

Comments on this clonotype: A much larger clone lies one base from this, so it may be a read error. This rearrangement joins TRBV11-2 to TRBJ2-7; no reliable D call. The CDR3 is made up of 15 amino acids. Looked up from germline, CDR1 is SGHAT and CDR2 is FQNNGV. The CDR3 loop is CARSLSPKPLYEQYF. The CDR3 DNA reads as TGTGCCAGAAGCTTATCCCCAAAGCCCCTATACGAGCAGTACTTC.

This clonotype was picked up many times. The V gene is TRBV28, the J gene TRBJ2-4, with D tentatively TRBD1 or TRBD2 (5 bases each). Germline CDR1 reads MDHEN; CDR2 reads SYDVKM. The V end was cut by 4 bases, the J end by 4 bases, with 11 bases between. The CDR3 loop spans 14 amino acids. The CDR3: CASSSRGGKNIQYF. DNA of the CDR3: TGTGCCAGCAGTTCCCGGGGCGGGAAAAACATTCAGTACTTC.

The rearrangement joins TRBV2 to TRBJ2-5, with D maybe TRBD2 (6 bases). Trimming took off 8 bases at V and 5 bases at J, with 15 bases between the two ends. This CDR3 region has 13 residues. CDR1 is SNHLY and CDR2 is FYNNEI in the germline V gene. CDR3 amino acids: CASRGIRAETQYF. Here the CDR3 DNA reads TGTGCCAGCCGGGGGATAAGAGCTGAGACCCAGTACTTC.

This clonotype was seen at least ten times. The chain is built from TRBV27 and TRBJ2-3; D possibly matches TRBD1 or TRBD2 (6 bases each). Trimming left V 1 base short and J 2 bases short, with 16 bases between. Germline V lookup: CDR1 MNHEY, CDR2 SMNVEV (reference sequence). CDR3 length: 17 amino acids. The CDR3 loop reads CASSLFGGQGPTDTQYF. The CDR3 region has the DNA TGTGCCAGCAGTTTATTTGGAGGGCAGGGGCCCACAGATACGCAGTATTTT.

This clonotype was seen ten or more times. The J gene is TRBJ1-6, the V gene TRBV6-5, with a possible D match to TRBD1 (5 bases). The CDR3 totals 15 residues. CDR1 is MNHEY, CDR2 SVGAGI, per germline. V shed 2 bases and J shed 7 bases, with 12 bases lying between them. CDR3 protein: CASSYAGRGNSPLHF. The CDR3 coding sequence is TGTGCCAGCAGTTACGCAGGGAGAGGGAATTCACCCCTCCACTTT.

CDR3 amino acids: CASSRGTSQGGELFF. CDR3 sequence (DNA): TGTGCCAGCAGTCGCGGGACTTCCCAGGGCGGGGAGCTGTTTTTT. V gene TRBV12-3 or TRBV12-4 combines with J gene TRBJ2-2, with TRBD2 as a possible D gene (6 bases). This CDR3 has 15 residues. V lost 5 bases, J lost 7 bases, and 17 bases lay in between.

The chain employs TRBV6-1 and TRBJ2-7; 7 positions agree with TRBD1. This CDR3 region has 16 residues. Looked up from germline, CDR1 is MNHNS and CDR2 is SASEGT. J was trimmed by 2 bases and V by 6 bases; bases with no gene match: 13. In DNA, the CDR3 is TGTGCCAGCAGCCCTAACACCGACAGGGCTGCCTACGAGCAGTACTTC. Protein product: CASSPNTDRAAYEQYF.